This T cell receptor (beta chain) is drawn from a study of T cell responses to AZD1222 COVID-19 vaccine. General study findings and limits: Seropositive status at baseline applied to only a handful of AZD1222 recipients. The reported proportion of spike-specific TCRs targeting unmutated variant regions was nearly half.

TCRdb's table, derived via immunoSEQ multiplex PCR, lists solely in-frame clones and lacks some. The sample holds about 92,000 clones, about 91% seen once. This CDR3 has 14 residues. Trimming cost V 3 bases and J 1 base, with 9 bases left between them. Germline V CDR1 and CDR2: LNHDA, SQIVND (reference sequence). Of note for this clone: Its antigen is unidentified.

Sample: peripheral blood, taken on day 0 of MenACWY control vaccination. The clonotype comes from an adult in good health. V usage is TRBV19 and J usage is TRBJ1-1; the D is unclear. CDR3 amino acids: CASSIGRSNTEAFF. The CDR3 region has the DNA TGTGCCAGTAGTATCGGCAGGTCGAACACTGAAGCTTTCTTT.